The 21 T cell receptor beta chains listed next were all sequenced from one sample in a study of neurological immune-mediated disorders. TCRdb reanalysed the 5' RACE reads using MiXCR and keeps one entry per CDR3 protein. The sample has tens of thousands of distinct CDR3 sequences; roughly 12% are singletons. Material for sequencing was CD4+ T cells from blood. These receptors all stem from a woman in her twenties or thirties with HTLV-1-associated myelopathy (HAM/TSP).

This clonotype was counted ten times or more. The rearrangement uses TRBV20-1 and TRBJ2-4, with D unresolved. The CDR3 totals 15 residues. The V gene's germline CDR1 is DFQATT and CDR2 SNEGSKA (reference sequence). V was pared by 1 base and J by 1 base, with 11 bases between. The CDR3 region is CSARGGPTAKNIQYF. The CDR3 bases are TGCAGTGCTAGAGGTGGCCCTACGGCCAAAAACATTCAGTACTTC.

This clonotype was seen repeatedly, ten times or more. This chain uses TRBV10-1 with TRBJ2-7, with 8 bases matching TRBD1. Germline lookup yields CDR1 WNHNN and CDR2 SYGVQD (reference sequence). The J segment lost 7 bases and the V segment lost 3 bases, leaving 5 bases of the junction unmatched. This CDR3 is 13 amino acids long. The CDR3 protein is CASSDLRGQEQYF. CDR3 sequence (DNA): TGCGCCAGCAGTGACCTCAGGGGGCAAGAGCAGTACTTC.

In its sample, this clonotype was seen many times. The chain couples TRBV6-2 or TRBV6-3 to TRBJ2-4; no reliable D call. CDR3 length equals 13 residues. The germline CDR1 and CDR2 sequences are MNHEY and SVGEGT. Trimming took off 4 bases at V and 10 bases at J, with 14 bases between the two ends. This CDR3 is CASSSPSVLIQYF. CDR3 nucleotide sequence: TGTGCCAGCAGTTCCCCCTCAGTATTAATTCAGTACTTC.

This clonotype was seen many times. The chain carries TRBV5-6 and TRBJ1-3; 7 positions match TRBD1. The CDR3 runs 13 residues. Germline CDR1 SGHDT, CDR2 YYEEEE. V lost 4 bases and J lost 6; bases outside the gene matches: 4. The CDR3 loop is CASSVGQLNTIYF. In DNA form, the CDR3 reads TGTGCCAGCAGCGTGGGACAGCTAAACACCATATATTTT. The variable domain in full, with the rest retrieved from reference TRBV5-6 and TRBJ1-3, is DAGVTQSPTHLIKTRGQQVTLRCSPKSGHDTVSWYQQALGQGPQFIFQYYEEEERQRGNFPDRFSGHQFPNYSSELNVNALLLGDSALYLCASSVGQLNTIYFGEGSWLTVV.

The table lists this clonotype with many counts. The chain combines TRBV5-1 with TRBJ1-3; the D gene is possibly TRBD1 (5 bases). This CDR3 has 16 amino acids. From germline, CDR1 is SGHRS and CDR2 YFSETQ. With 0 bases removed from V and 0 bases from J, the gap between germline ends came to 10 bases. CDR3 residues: CASSLVARGSGNTIYF. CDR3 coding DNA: TGCGCCAGCAGCTTGGTAGCGAGGGGCTCTGGAAACACCATATATTTT.

The CDR3 region is CSARFGEAFF. CDR3 sequence (DNA): TGCAGTGCTAGGTTCGGCGAAGCTTTCTTT. The chain has TRBV20-1 and TRBJ1-1; D gene ambiguous. CDR3 size: 10 residues. V lost 3 bases to trimming and J lost 8 bases, with 7 bases between them. Germline-derived CDR1 and CDR2 are DFQATT and SNEGSKA (reference sequence).

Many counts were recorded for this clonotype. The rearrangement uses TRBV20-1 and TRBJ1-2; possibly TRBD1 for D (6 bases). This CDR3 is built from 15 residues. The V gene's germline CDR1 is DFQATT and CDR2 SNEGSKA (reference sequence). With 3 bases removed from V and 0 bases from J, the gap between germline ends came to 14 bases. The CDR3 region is CSASFAGATNYGYTF. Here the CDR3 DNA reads TGCAGTGCTAGTTTTGCAGGGGCGACTAACTATGGCTACACCTTC.

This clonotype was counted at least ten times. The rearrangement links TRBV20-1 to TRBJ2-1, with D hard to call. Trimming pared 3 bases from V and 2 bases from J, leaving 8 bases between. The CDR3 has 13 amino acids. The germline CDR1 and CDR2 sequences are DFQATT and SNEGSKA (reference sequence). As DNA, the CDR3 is TGCAGTGCTAGCGACGGCCCCTACAATGAGCAGTTCTTC. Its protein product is CSASDGPYNEQFF.

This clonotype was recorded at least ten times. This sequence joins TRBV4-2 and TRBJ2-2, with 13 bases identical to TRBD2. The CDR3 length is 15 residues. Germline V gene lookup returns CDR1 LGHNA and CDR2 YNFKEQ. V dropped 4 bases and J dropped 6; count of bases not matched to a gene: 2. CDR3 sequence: CASSRTSGGAGELFF. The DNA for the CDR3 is TGTGCCAGCAGCCGCACTAGCGGGGGGGCCGGGGAGCTGTTTTTT.

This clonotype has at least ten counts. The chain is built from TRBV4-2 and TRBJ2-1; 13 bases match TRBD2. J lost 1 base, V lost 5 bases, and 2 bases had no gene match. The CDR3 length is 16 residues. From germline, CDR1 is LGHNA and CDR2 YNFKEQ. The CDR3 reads CASSTTSGGSYNEQFF. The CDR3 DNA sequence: TGTGCCAGCAGCACGACTAGCGGGGGGTCCTACAATGAGCAGTTCTTC.

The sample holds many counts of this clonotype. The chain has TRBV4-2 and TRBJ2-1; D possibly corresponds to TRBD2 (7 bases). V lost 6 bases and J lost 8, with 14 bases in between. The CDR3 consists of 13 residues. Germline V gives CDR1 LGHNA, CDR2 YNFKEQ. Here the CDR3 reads CASRLGGQDEQFF. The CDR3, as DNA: TGTGCCAGCAGGTTGGGGGGGCAGGATGAGCAGTTCTTC.

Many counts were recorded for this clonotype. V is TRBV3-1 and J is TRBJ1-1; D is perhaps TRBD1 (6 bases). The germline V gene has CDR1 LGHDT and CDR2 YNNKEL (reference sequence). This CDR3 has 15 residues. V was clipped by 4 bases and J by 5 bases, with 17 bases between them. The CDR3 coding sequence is TGTGCCAGCAGCCCGCGATGGGGGGGCGGAACTGAAGCTTTCTTT. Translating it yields CASSPRWGGGTEAFF.

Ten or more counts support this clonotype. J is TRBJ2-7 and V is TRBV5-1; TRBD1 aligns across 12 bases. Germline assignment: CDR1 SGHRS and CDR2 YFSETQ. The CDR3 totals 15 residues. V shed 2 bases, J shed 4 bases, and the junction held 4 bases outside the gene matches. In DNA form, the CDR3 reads TGCGCCAGCAGCTTCGGGGGACAGGGGGCTTACGAGCAGTACTTC. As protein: CASSFGGQGAYEQYF.

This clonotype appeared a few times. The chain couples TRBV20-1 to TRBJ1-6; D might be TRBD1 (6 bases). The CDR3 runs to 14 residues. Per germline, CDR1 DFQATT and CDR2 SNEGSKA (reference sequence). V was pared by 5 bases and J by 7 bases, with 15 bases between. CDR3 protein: CSALPDRRNSPLHF. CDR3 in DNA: TGCAGTGCTCTCCCGGACAGAAGAAATTCACCCCTCCACTTT.

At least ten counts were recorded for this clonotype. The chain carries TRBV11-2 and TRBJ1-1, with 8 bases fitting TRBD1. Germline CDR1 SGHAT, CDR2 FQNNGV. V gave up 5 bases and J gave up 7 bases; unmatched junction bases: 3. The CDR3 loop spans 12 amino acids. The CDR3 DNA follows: TGTGCCAGCAGCCTAGGGACAGGTGAAGCTTTCTTT. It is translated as CASSLGTGEAFF.

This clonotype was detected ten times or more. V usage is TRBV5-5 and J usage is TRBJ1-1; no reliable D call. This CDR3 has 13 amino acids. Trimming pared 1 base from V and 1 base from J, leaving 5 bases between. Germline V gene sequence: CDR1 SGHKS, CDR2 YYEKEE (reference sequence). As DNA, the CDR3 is TGTGCCAGCAGCTTGCTTTGGAACACTGAAGCTTTCTTT. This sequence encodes CASSLLWNTEAFF. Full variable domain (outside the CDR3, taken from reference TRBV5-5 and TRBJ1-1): DAGVTQSPTHLIKTRGQQVTLRCSPISGHKSVSWYQQVLGQGPQFIFQYYEKEERGRGNFPDRFSARQFPNYSSELNVNALLLGDSALYLCASSLLWNTEAFFGQGTRLTVV.

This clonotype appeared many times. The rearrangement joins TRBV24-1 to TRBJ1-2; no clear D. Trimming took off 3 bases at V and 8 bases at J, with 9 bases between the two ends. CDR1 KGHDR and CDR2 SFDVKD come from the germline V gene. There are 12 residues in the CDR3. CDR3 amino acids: CATSDKYSGYTF. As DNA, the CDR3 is TGTGCCACCAGTGATAAATACAGCGGCTACACCTTC.

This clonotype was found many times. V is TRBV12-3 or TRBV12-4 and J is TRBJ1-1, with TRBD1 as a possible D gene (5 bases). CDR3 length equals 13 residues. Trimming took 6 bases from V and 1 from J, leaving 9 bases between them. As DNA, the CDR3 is TGTGCCAGCAGGAAACAGGAGAACACTGAAGCTTTCTTT. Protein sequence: CASRKQENTEAFF.

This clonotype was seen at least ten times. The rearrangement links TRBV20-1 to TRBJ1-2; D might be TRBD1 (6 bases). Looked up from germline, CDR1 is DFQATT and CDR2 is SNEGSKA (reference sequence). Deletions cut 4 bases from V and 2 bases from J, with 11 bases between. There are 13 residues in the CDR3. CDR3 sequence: CSATQGRNYGYTF. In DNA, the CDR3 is TGCAGTGCTACCCAGGGGCGGAACTATGGCTACACCTTC.

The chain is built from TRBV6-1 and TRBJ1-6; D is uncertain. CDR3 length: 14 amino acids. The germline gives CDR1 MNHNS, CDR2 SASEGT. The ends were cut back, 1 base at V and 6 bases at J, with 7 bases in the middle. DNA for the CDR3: TGTGCCAGCAGTGAAGTACGGATTAATTCACCCCTCCACTTT. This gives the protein CASSEVRINSPLHF.

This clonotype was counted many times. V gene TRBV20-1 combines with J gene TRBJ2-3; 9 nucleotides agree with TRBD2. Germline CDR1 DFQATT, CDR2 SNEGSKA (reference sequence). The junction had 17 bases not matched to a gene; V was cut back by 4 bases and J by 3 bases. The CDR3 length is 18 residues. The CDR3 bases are TGCAGTGCTACGCGAGTGTGGCGGGGGGGCCCGACGACAGATACGCAGTATTTT. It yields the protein CSATRVWRGGPTTDTQYF.